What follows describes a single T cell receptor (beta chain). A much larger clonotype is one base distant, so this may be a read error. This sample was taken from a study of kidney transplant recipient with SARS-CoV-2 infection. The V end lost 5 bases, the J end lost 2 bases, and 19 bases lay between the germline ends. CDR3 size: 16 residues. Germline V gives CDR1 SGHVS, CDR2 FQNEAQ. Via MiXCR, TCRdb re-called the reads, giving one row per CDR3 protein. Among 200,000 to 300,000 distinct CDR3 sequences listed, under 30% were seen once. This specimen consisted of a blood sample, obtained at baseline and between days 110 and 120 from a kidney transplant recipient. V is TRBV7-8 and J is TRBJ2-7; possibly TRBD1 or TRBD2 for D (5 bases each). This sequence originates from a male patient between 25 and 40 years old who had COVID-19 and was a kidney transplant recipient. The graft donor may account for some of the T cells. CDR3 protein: CASSTEEGPSPYEQYF. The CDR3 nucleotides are TGTGCCAGCAGCACCGAAGAGGGGCCCAGCCCCTACGAGCAGTACTTC.